This T cell receptor (beta chain) emerged from a study of breast tumors, draining lymph nodes, adjacent tissues. The CDR3 length is 11 residues. V lost 4 bases, J lost 8 bases, and 7 bases lay in between. This clonotype showed up many times. MiXCR, run by TCRdb on the multiplex PCR reads, gives a single entry per CDR3 protein. The profile shows about 270,000 distinct CDR3 sequences, more than 30% of them singletons. Axillary draining lymph nodes of breast cancer patients supplied the node samples. Input material: axillary lymph node tissue. The clonotype originates from a female donor with breast cancer. Some clones in this sample may be carry-over from other donors' samples. The chain joins TRBV12-3 or TRBV12-4 to TRBJ2-3; D may be TRBD2 (6 bases). The CDR3 coding sequence is TGTGCCAGCAGTTCACTAGCTACGCAGTATTTT. Protein sequence: CASSSLATQYF.